In its sample, the clone carrying this T cell receptor (beta chain) was seen many times. These data originate in a study of T cells after yellow fever vaccination. Germline CDR1 reads SQVTM; CDR2 reads ANQGSEA. The CDR3 totals 13 residues. V dropped 4 bases and J dropped 0 bases, with 7 bases sitting between them. TCRdb ran MiXCR on the 5' RACE reads and lists one entry per CDR3 protein. The sample carries 300,000 to 450,000 distinct CDR3 sequences, under 7.5% recorded once. The sequence was obtained from a man aged 25-45 years who received the YFV17D yellow fever vaccine. The rearrangement joins TRBV29-1 to TRBJ1-5; unclear D gene. Material: PBMCs, obtained 5 days after the yellow fever booster vaccination. CDR3 protein: CSVGENSNQPQHF. DNA for the CDR3: TGCAGCGTTGGGGAGAATAGCAATCAGCCCCAGCATTTT.